What follows are 10 T cell receptor beta chains derived from one specimen sequenced in a study of blood T cell repertoires in COVID-19. Method: immunoSEQ multiplex PCR; TCRdb's copy keeps in-frame clones and lacks some. The sample has approximately 220,000 clones, under 90% seen once. Source material: peripheral blood. The receptors were gathered from a man aged 50 or older with acute or convalescent COVID-19.

This chain connects TRBV6-5 to TRBJ1-5; D unresolved. The CDR3 extends over 14 amino acids. Germline V gives CDR1 MNHEY, CDR2 SVGAGI. V lost 8 bases, J lost 3 bases, and 14 bases lay in between. The CDR3 DNA sequence: TGTGCCAGCGCCCGAGGAGGAACCAATCAGCCCCAGCATTTT. Its translation is CASARGGTNQPQHF.

The chain links TRBV7-9 to TRBJ1-5; perhaps TRBD1 as D (6 bases). This CDR3 spans 13 amino acids. Germline CDR1 reads SEHNR; CDR2 reads FQNEAQ (reference sequence). Trimming took off 6 bases at V and 5 bases at J, with 11 bases between the two ends. The CDR3 DNA reads as TGTGCCAGCAGTCGACAGGACCATCAGCCCCAGCATTTT. Encoded protein: CASSRQDHQPQHF.

This clone was recorded only once. The chain employs TRBV2 and TRBJ1-5, with 11 bases that match TRBD1. The length of the CDR3 is 16 residues. Trimming cost V 2 bases and J 1 base; bases outside gene matches: 1. Germline CDR1 SNHLY, CDR2 FYNNEI. For the CDR3, the DNA is TGTGCCAGCAGTGAAAGGACAGGGGGCAGCAATCAGCCCCAGCATTTT. Protein sequence: CASSERTGGSNQPQHF.

V is TRBV6-2 or TRBV6-3 and J is TRBJ1-3; no definite D call. This CDR3 has 14 residues. Germline CDR1 reads MNHEY; CDR2 reads SVGEGT. V was clipped by 6 bases and J by 0 bases, with 9 bases between them. DNA of the CDR3: TGTGCCAGCAGCCCTTCCTACTCTGGAAACACCATATATTTT. It yields the protein CASSPSYSGNTIYF.

V is TRBV6-5 and J is TRBJ2-3, with TRBD1 matching over 9 bases. V gave up 6 bases and J gave up 7 bases; unmatched junction bases: 8. The CDR3 extends over 14 amino acids. Germline CDR1 and CDR2: MNHEY and SVGAGI. The chain's CDR3 is CASRDYRGLNTQYF. As DNA, the CDR3 is TGTGCCAGCAGGGATTACAGGGGGCTGAATACGCAGTATTTT.

V and J are TRBV5-4 and TRBJ1-3, with 8 nucleotides matching TRBD1. Germline V CDR1 and CDR2: SGHNT, YYREEE (reference sequence). The CDR3 has 13 residues. The J segment lost 3 bases and the V segment lost 5 bases, leaving 1 base of the junction unmatched. CDR3 sequence (DNA): TGTGCCAGCAGAGACAGGGGTGGAAACACCATATATTTT. Translation gives CASRDRGGNTIYF.

V usage is TRBV5-1 and J usage is TRBJ1-2; D not certain. CDR1 and CDR2 (germline): SGHRS, YFSETQ. CDR3 length equals 14 residues. V lost 5 bases and J 7 bases, leaving 18 bases between the germline ends. The CDR3 protein is CASRPDGVTSGYTF. CDR3 in DNA: TGCGCCAGCAGACCCGACGGAGTCACTTCTGGCTACACCTTC.

The V gene is TRBV18, the J gene TRBJ2-5, with TRBD1 matching 10 bases. The V and J ends lost 5 bases and 5 bases, in that order; junction bases with no gene match: 5. CDR1 and CDR2 from the germline V gene are KGHSH and LQKENI. This CDR3 is built from 14 residues. CDR3 bases: TGTGCCAGCTCAACGGACAGGGGGTGGGAGACCCAGTACTTC. Its translation: CASSTDRGWETQYF. Together with reference TRBV18 and TRBJ2-5, the CDR3 gives the full variable domain: NAGVMQNPRHLVRRRGQEARLRCSPMKGHSHVYWYRQLPEEGLKFMVYLQKENIIDESGMPKERFSAEFPKEGPSILRIQQVVRGDSAAYFCASSTDRGWETQYFGPGTRLLVL.

The rearrangement links TRBV6-5 to TRBJ2-2; 8 nucleotides agree with TRBD1. CDR1 is MNHEY and CDR2 is SVGAGI in the germline V gene. With 8 bases clipped from V and 5 bases from J, the junction kept 10 bases outside the gene matches. CDR3 length: 15 residues. The chain's CDR3 is CASVFDRGKTGELFF. CDR3 nucleotides: TGTGCCAGCGTTTTTGACAGGGGAAAAACCGGGGAGCTGTTTTTT.

J is TRBJ1-1 and V is TRBV19; 7 bases map to TRBD1. Trimming cost V 3 bases and J 0 bases; bases outside gene matches: 10. Per germline, CDR1 LNHDA and CDR2 SQIVND (reference sequence). The CDR3 is made up of 17 amino acids. The CDR3 coding sequence is TGTGCCAGTAGTATTAGTCCCGGGACAGATCTGAACACTGAAGCTTTCTTT. This encodes CASSISPGTDLNTEAFF. The full variable domain, in which reference TRBV19 and TRBJ1-1 provide the parts outside the CDR3, is DGGITQSPKYLFRKEGQNVTLSCEQNLNHDAMYWYRQDPGQGLRLIYYSQIVNDFQKGDIAEGYSVSREKKESFPLTVTSAQKNPTAFYLCASSISPGTDLNTEAFFGQGTRLTVV.